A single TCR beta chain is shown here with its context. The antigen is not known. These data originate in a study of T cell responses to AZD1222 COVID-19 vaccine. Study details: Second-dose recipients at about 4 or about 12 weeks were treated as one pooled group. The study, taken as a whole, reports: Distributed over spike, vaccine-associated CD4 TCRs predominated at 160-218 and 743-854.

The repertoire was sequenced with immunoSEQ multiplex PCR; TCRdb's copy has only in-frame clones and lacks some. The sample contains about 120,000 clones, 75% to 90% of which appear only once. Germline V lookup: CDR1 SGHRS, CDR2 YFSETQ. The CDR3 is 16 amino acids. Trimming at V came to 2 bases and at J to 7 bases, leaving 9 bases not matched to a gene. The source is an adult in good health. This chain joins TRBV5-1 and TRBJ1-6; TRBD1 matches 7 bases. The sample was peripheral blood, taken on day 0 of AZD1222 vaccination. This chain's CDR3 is CASSLTQDRENSPLHF. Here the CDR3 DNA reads TGCGCCAGCAGCTTAACCCAAGACAGGGAAAATTCACCCCTCCACTTT.